This record concerns one T cell receptor (beta chain) sequence. Data came from immunoSEQ multiplex PCR; TCRdb stores just in-frame clones and leaves some out. The sample includes about 240,000 clones, 86% of them seen just once. The data derive from a study of cytomegalovirus exposure and HLA in healthy donors. Trimming took 4 bases from V and 4 from J, leaving 7 bases between them. The CDR3 has 12 amino acids. Germline loops: CDR1 MNHNS, CDR2 SASEGT. Sequenced material: PBMCs. The sequence derives from a woman aged 25 to 39 in good health and CMV-seropositive. The chain carries TRBV6-1 and TRBJ1-2; TRBD1 might be the D (5 bases). The CDR3 spells CASSADSYGYTF. CDR3 DNA sequence: TGTGCCAGCAGTGCCGACAGCTATGGCTACACCTTC.